These 3 T cell receptor beta chains came from one sample sequenced in a study of blood T cells in healthy people across ages. Then a second PCR, running roughly 7 to 11 cycles, was carried out with a sample-barcoded 5' primer and a J-beta primer mix. TCRdb reprocessed the 5' RACE reads via MiXCR and lists one record per CDR3 protein. This sample has 1.8 million or so distinct CDR3 sequences, with about two fifths found just once. The specimen was blood. These receptors were taken from a human donor in good health.

The chain couples TRBV6-5 to TRBJ2-1; 7 nucleotides match TRBD1. Trimming removed 2 bases from V and 7 bases from J; junction bases left unmatched: 5. The germline V gene has CDR1 MNHEY and CDR2 SVGAGI. The CDR3 has 14 amino acids. The CDR3 coding sequence is TGTGCCAGCAGTTACAGGGGGCCGACGAATGAGCAGTTCTTC. It is translated as CASSYRGPTNEQFF.

The chain recombines TRBV12-3 or TRBV12-4 with TRBJ1-6; possible D gene TRBD1, 5 bases. V lost 3 bases, J lost 13 bases, and 13 bases lay in between. The CDR3 extends over 13 amino acids. DNA for the CDR3: TGTGCCAGCAGTTTGGGGACGGAGTTCCCCCTCCACTTT. This codes for CASSLGTEFPLHF.

The chain links TRBV7-2 to TRBJ2-7; 7 bases are shared with TRBD1. After removal of 10 bases from V and 1 base from J, the junction contained 10 bases not matched to a gene. There are 14 residues in the CDR3. The germline CDR1 and CDR2 sequences are SGHTA and FQGNSA. Written as DNA, the CDR3 is TGTGCCACCAGTAGGGACAGTTTATCCTACGAGCAGTACTTC. It specifies CATSRDSLSYEQYF.